What follows are 21 T cell receptor beta chains derived from one specimen sequenced in a study of cytomegalovirus exposure and HLA in healthy donors. Sequenced by immunoSEQ multiplex PCR; TCRdb stores in-frame clones only, minus some. The sample has approximately 70,000 clones; roughly 93% are singletons. Specimen: PBMCs. The receptors were gathered from a woman aged 18-30 years in good health and CMV-seropositive.

V and J are TRBV29-1 and TRBJ2-5; perhaps TRBD1 as D (5 bases). V was pared by 6 bases and J by 1 base, with 6 bases between. CDR1 SQVTM and CDR2 ANQGSEA come from the germline V gene. CDR3 size: 11 residues. CDR3 in DNA: TGCAGCGTGGGGCCCCAAGAGACCCAGTACTTC. Protein sequence: CSVGPQETQYF.

The J gene is TRBJ2-7, the V gene TRBV19; TRBD2 might be the D (5 bases). Trimming took 3 bases from V and 3 from J, leaving 12 bases between them. Looked up from germline, CDR1 is LNHDA and CDR2 is SQIVND (reference sequence). This CDR3 is built from 14 residues. For the CDR3, the DNA is TGTGCCAGTAGTATCATTTCGGGGAACTACGAGCAGTACTTC. Amino acid sequence: CASSIISGNYEQYF.

This clone is a singleton in its sample. The CDR3 spells CASSGGGTEAFF. CDR3 DNA: TGTGCCAGCAGTGGGGGGGGAACTGAAGCTTTCTTT. The chain couples TRBV28 to TRBJ1-1; D perhaps matches TRBD1 (5 bases). V lost 5 bases and J lost 5, with 9 bases in between. There are 12 residues in the CDR3. Germline V gene lookup returns CDR1 MDHEN and CDR2 SYDVKM.

The sample holds one count of this clone. This CDR3 is CASSTGEQYF. The CDR3, as DNA: TGTGCCAGCAGCACGGGGGAGCAGTACTTC. The rearrangement uses TRBV28 and TRBJ2-7; D perhaps matches TRBD2 (5 bases). The CDR3 runs to 10 residues. Germline V gene data show CDR1 as MDHEN and CDR2 as SYDVKM. V gave up 6 bases and J gave up 7 bases, with 7 bases separating them. The variable domain in full, with the rest retrieved from reference TRBV28 and TRBJ2-7, is DVKVTQSSRYLVKRTGEKVFLECVQDMDHENMFWYRQDPGLGLRLIYFSYDVKMKEKGDIPEGYSVSREKKERFSLILESASTNQTSMYLCASSTGEQYFGPGTRLTVT.

J is TRBJ2-7 and V is TRBV11-2, with 9 bases identical to TRBD1. The germline V gene encodes CDR1 SGHAT and CDR2 FQNNGV. This CDR3 spans 17 amino acids. V shed 5 bases and J 2 bases; nucleotides not matched to a gene: 13. Here the CDR3 DNA reads TGTGCCAGCAGCGCACTACTTCCGGGACAGGGCGCCTACGAGCAGTACTTC. It yields the protein CASSALLPGQGAYEQYF.

The chain links TRBV15 to TRBJ2-5; no clear D gene. The V gene's germline CDR1 is LNHNV and CDR2 YYDKDF (reference sequence). Trimming removed 4 bases at V and 2 bases at J, with 8 bases between. The CDR3 is 13 amino acids. The CDR3 loop is CATSKTPQETQYF. The CDR3 DNA reads as TGTGCCACCAGCAAGACACCTCAAGAGACCCAGTACTTC.

V usage is TRBV4-3 and J usage is TRBJ2-3, with TRBD2 matching 7 bases. CDR3 length: 17 residues. Trimming cost V 6 bases and J 0 bases; bases outside gene matches: 12. CDR1 and CDR2 from the germline V gene are LGHNA and YSLEER. CDR3 nucleotides: TGCGCCAGCAGTCGTACTAGCGCAGACCTCAGCACAGATACGCAGTATTTT. Its translation: CASSRTSADLSTDTQYF.

This rearrangement joins TRBV9 to TRBJ2-2; 16 nucleotides align to TRBD2. V shed 2 bases and J 4 bases; nucleotides not matched to a gene: 5. Per germline, CDR1 SGDLS and CDR2 YYNGEE. This CDR3 is built from 18 residues. CDR3 coding DNA: TGTGCCAGCAGCGTGGGACTAGCGGGAGGGCCGGGCACCGGGGAGCTGTTTTTT. Translation gives CASSVGLAGGPGTGELFF.

The V gene is TRBV28, the J gene TRBJ1-6, with 8 positions matching TRBD1. Germline trimming cut 4 bases from V and 5 bases from J; bases unmatched to any gene: 4. The germline V gene has CDR1 MDHEN and CDR2 SYDVKM. The CDR3 length is 15 residues. CDR3 sequence reads: CASSSPDRDNSPLHF. The CDR3, as DNA: TGTGCCAGCAGTTCGCCGGACAGGGATAATTCACCCCTCCACTTT.

The chain has TRBV5-5 and TRBJ1-2; 8 bases are shared with TRBD1. The CDR3 length is 18 residues. Germline values: CDR1 SGHKS, CDR2 YYEKEE (reference sequence). Trimming took 0 bases from V and 0 from J; bases not matched to a gene: 10. CDR3 DNA sequence: TGTGCCAGCAGCTTGGCCCCTCCGGACAGGGACGCTAACTATGGCTACACCTTC. Translation: CASSLAPPDRDANYGYTF.

The chain employs TRBV6-1 and TRBJ2-7; 8 nucleotides line up with TRBD1. With 7 bases clipped from V and 7 bases from J, the junction kept 15 bases outside the gene matches. The germline gives CDR1 MNHNS, CDR2 SASEGT. CDR3 length equals 15 residues. For the CDR3, the DNA is TGTGCCAGCAAAAGGACAGGGTCGTATGCGGAGGAGCAGTACTTC. This encodes CASKRTGSYAEEQYF.

V gene TRBV29-1 combines with J gene TRBJ2-3; TRBD2 matches 10 bases. Looked up from germline, CDR1 is SQVTM and CDR2 is ANQGSEA. J was trimmed by 0 bases and V by 6 bases; bases with no gene match: 9. The CDR3 covers 16 residues. The chain's CDR3 is CSVRQELAGSTDTQYF. The CDR3 nucleotides are TGCAGCGTCCGTCAGGAACTAGCGGGAAGCACAGATACGCAGTATTTT.

The rearrangement links TRBV5-5 to TRBJ1-2, with D hard to call. Germline lookup yields CDR1 SGHKS and CDR2 YYEKEE (reference sequence). Between the trimmed V and J ends, which lost 0 bases and 5 bases, there was a span of 11 bases. The CDR3 is 14 amino acids. The CDR3 DNA sequence: TGTGCCAGCAGCTTGGCGGCAGGCGCTTATGGCTACACCTTC. It is translated as CASSLAAGAYGYTF.

The chain couples TRBV4-1 to TRBJ1-1, with 11 bases aligning to TRBD1. The CDR3 length is 17 residues. Trimming removed 3 bases from V and 3 bases from J; junction bases left unmatched: 9. CDR1 is MGHRA, CDR2 YSYEKL, per germline. CDR3: CASSHLGQGARDTEAFF. CDR3 bases: TGCGCCAGCAGCCATCTAGGACAGGGGGCTAGGGACACTGAAGCTTTCTTT.

This CDR3 reads CASSQASQGLDYGYTF. CDR3 nucleotides: TGCGCCAGCAGCCAAGCTTCACAGGGTTTAGACTATGGCTACACCTTC. The genes are TRBV4-1 and TRBJ1-2, with a weak D call TRBD1 (6 bases). Trimming left V 1 base short and J 3 bases short, with 15 bases between. This CDR3 comprises 16 residues. Germline V gene data show CDR1 as MGHRA and CDR2 as YSYEKL.

The chain carries TRBV15 and TRBJ1-1; D not certain. This CDR3 spans 13 amino acids. The V end lost 0 bases, the J end lost 5 bases, and 7 bases lay between the germline ends. The germline V gene has CDR1 LNHNV and CDR2 YYDKDF (reference sequence). The CDR3 sequence: CATSRDEVTEAFF. CDR3 coding DNA: TGTGCCACCAGCAGAGATGAGGTGACTGAAGCTTTCTTT.

In regard to this clone: One end of the junction does not line up with germline, which may come from a read error. The same CDR3 is also encoded by other DNA sequences in this sample. V is TRBV30 and J is TRBJ1-1, with TRBD1 matching over 8 bases. The CDR3 sequence is 16 residues long. CDR1 and CDR2 (germline): GTSNPN, SVGIG (reference sequence). This chain's CDR3 is CAWSLGETGGATEAFF. DNA of the CDR3: TGTGCCTGGAGCCTAGGAGAAACAGGGGGGGCCACTGAAGCCTTCTTT. The full variable domain, rest sourced from reference TRBV30 and TRBJ1-1, is SQTIHQWPATLVQPVGSPLSLECTVEGTSNPNLYWYRQAAGRGLQLLFYSVGIGQISSEVPQNLSASRPQDRQFILSSKKLLLSDSGFYLCAWSLGETGGATEAFFGQGTRLTVV.

This chain connects TRBV7-2 to TRBJ2-3, with 12 bases that match TRBD2. Germline assignment: CDR1 SGHTA and CDR2 FQGNSA. The CDR3 has 17 residues. V shed 4 bases and J 6 bases; nucleotides not matched to a gene: 11. The CDR3 DNA reads as TGTGCCAGCAGCTCTCGTCGGACTAGCGGGAACACGGATACGCAGTATTTT. It codes for CASSSRRTSGNTDTQYF.

J is TRBJ2-2 and V is TRBV5-4; D is uncertain. The CDR3 consists of 13 residues. V lost 0 bases, J lost 6 bases, and 6 bases lay in between. CDR1 and CDR2 from the germline V gene are SGHNT and YYREEE (reference sequence). The CDR3 nucleotides are TGTGCCAGCAGCTTGGACTATCCCGGGGAGCTGTTTTTT. Translation: CASSLDYPGELFF.

This chain joins TRBV2 and TRBJ2-7; perhaps TRBD2 as D (7 bases). The V end lost 6 bases, the J end lost 2 bases, and 23 bases lay between the germline ends. Germline V lookup: CDR1 SNHLY, CDR2 FYNNEI. The CDR3 consists of 17 residues. The CDR3 reads CASREPRGGTTAYEQYF. The CDR3 DNA follows: TGTGCCAGCAGGGAGCCTAGGGGGGGGACCACCGCCTACGAGCAGTACTTC.

The chain carries TRBV18 and TRBJ1-2; 8 bases are shared with TRBD1. Unmatched junction bases numbered 10, after V lost 3 bases and J lost 7 bases. CDR3 length equals 15 residues. Germline V gene data show CDR1 as KGHSH and CDR2 as LQKENI. CDR3 residues: CASSPSRTGSGGYTF. In nucleotides, the CDR3 is TGTGCCAGCTCACCTAGTCGGACAGGGTCGGGTGGCTACACCTTC.